This is a list of T cell receptor beta chains from one sample in a study of control samples from healthy donors and cancer patients. Assay: immunoSEQ multiplex PCR; the TCRdb copy retains only in-frame clones and omits some. The data hold around 140,000 clones, with about nine tenths observed a single time. Material: PBMCs. The receptors were sampled from a man in his fifties with head and neck cancer. CDR3s include the opening cysteine and the closing phenylalanine or tryptophan. The D gene is left open where the match is weak. Rows may omit the clone size; those that give it use once, few, many or a size class.

V	J	D	size	DNA	CDR3
TRBV19	TRBJ2-7	TRBD1	NA	TGTGCCAGTAGCCCCGGGACAGGGATGGGCGAGCAGTACTTC	CASSPGTGMGEQYF
TRBV19	TRBJ1-4	NA	NA	TGTGCCAGTCACCGGACTAATGAAAAACTGTTTTTT	CASHRTNEKLFF
TRBV5-1	TRBJ1-4	NA	NA	TGCGCCAGCAAACAGACAGCCGGAAATGAAAAACTGTTTTTT	CASKQTAGNEKLFF
TRBV5-4	TRBJ2-1	NA	NA	TGTGCCAGCAGCTCGGGACTTAGGGGTATAAATGAGCAGTTCTTC	CASSSGLRGINEQFF
TRBV5-4	TRBJ1-2	NA	NA	TGTGCCAGCAGCTTCGGTCCGGGAACTATCTATGGCTACACCTTC	CASSFGPGTIYGYTF
TRBV5-6	TRBJ1-1	TRBD1	NA	TGTGCCAGCAGCTTGGGACAGGGGGGCACTGAAGCTTTCTTT	CASSLGQGGTEAFF
TRBV13	TRBJ2-2	NA	once	TGTGCCAGCAGCTCCCGCCCCTTCGGGGAAACCACCGGGGAGCTGTTTTTT	CASSSRPFGETTGELFF
TRBV5-6	TRBJ1-2	NA	NA	TGTGCCAGCAGCTTGCGGAACACGCCCCAAGGCTACACCTTC	CASSLRNTPQGYTF
TRBV19	TRBJ1-3	NA	NA	TGTGCCAGTAGTACCCCGCGGAACACCATATATTTT	CASSTPRNTIYF
TRBV7-9	TRBJ2-1	TRBD1	once	TGTGCCAGCAGTTTGACCGGGACAGGTACCAATGAGCAGTTCTTC	CASSLTGTGTNEQFF
TRBV18	TRBJ1-4	TRBD1	NA	TGTGCCAGCTCACCCTTGACAGGGTCGAATGAAAAACTGTTTTTT	CASSPLTGSNEKLFF